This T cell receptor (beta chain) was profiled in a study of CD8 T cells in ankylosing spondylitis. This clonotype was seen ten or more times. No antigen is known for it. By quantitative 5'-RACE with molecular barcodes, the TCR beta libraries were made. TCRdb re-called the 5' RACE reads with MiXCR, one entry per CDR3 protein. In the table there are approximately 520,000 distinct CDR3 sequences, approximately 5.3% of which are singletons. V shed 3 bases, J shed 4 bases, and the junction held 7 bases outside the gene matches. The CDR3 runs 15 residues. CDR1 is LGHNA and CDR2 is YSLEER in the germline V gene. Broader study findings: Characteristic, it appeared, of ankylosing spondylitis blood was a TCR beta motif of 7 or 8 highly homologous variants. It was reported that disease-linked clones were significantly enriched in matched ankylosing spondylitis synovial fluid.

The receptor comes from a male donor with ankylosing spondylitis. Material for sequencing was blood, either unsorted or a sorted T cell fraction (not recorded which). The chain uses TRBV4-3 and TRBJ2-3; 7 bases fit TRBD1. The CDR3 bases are TGCGCCAGCAGCCAGAGGGGGCGAGCTCCAGATACGCAGTATTTT. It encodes CASSQRGRAPDTQYF.